What follows is one TCR beta chain and its context. The record originates from a study of regulatory T cells in long-lasting Graves disease. Through Arm-PCR of CDR3 regions and iRepertoire HTBI primers, TCR beta libraries were built. TCRdb reanalysed the multiplex PCR reads using MiXCR and keeps one entry per CDR3 protein. Of some 500,000 distinct CDR3 sequences in the sample, about 16% are singletons; the top ten hold roughly 25%. V was pared by 1 base and J by 6 bases, with 12 bases between. The CDR3 runs to 15 residues. Germline V lookup: CDR1 MNHEY, CDR2 SMNVEV (reference sequence). The time point: newly diagnosed GD, antithyroid drugs for less than 3 months. RNA isolated from PBMCs was used to make the TCR library. In addition, the sample was reused for a study of T cells in Graves' hyperthyroidism and ophthalmopathy.

This sequence was found in a woman aged 35-65 years with Graves disease. The material sequenced was peripheral blood mononuclear cells (PBMCs), taken at new diagnosis, from a patient treated with antithyroid drugs. The V call is TRBV27, the J call TRBJ1-4; D perhaps matches TRBD1 (6 bases). This CDR3 is CASSLYGRGDEKLFF. For the CDR3, the DNA is TGTGCCAGCAGTTTATATGGCAGGGGAGATGAAAAACTGTTTTTT.